This TCR beta chain stems from a study of T-cell memory formation after mild COVID-19. TCRdb fed the 5' RACE reads into MiXCR, producing one record per CDR3 protein. The sample carries roughly 200,000 distinct CDR3 sequences, about a sixth recorded once. The sequenced sample consisted of PBMCs or a T cell subset sorted from them (not recorded which). The sequence was obtained from an adult woman who had mild COVID-19 (a few samples of this study predate the infection). Cell type and time point are not known.

CDR3 region: CASSRTSGSNNEQFF. For the CDR3, the DNA is TGCGCCAGCAGCAGGACTAGCGGGAGCAACAATGAGCAGTTCTTC. The chain joins TRBV5-1 to TRBJ2-1, with 13 bases that match TRBD2. In germline, CDR1 is SGHRS, CDR2 YFSETQ. V gave up 4 bases and J gave up 5 bases; unmatched junction bases: 3. CDR3 length equals 15 residues.